Each of the 6 T cell receptor beta chains below was sequenced from the same sample in a study of a mutant IDH1 vaccine in newly diagnosed glioma. Some clones are missing from TCRdb's copy, which holds only in-frame ones; the method was immunoSEQ multiplex PCR. The sample yields 45,000 to 55,000 clones, 78% seen once. Documented time point: week 5, during vaccination. Doses consisted of 300 ug of mutant IDH1 20-mer peptide each, paired with topical imiquimod. These TCRs' antigens remain unknown. The sequenced sample was PBMCs, obtained from a glioma patient whose treatment included an IDH1 peptide vaccine. Every receptor here comes from a woman aged 40 to 50 with glioma.

The chain uses TRBV29-1 and TRBJ2-5, with D hard to call. V was shortened by 2 bases and J by 4 bases, with 17 bases between the two germline ends. The CDR3 extends over 15 amino acids. The germline V gene has CDR1 SQVTM and CDR2 ANQGSEA. For the CDR3, the DNA is TGCAGCGTTGAAACCCTACCGTGGGTGGGAGAGACCCAGTACTTC. Translating gives CSVETLPWVGETQYF.

This CDR3 reads CASSPAGGTYNEQFF. In DNA form, the CDR3 reads TGCGCCAGCAGCCCGGCGGGAGGAACCTACAATGAGCAGTTCTTC. This sequence joins TRBV5-1 and TRBJ2-1; 8 positions match TRBD2. The CDR3 runs 15 residues. With V trimmed by 4 bases and J by 2 bases, 5 bases remained unmatched. The germline gives CDR1 SGHRS, CDR2 YFSETQ.

The chain carries TRBV19 and TRBJ2-1; D ambiguous. Trimming stripped 1 base from V and 0 bases from J, with 10 bases between. CDR1 and CDR2 (germline): LNHDA, SQIVND (reference sequence). CDR3 length: 16 residues. CDR3 nucleotide sequence: TGTGCCAGTAGTATAGGCCCCTACAGCTCCTACAATGAGCAGTTCTTC. This encodes CASSIGPYSSYNEQFF.

The chain is built from TRBV29-1 and TRBJ2-6; D is ambiguous. V was trimmed by 4 bases and J by 1 base, leaving 14 bases between them. The CDR3 is 16 residues long. The germline CDR1 and CDR2 sequences are SQVTM and ANQGSEA. The CDR3: CSVGDQTTSGANVLTF. The DNA for the CDR3 is TGCAGCGTTGGAGACCAAACCACTTCTGGGGCCAACGTCCTGACTTTC.

V and J are TRBV19 and TRBJ1-5; 8 bases agree with TRBD1. This CDR3 is 16 amino acids long. J lost 0 bases, V lost 4 bases, and 5 bases had no gene match. Germline-derived CDR1 and CDR2 are LNHDA and SQIVND (reference sequence). The CDR3 coding sequence is TGTGCCAGTAGTACCCGGACAGGGAATAGCAATCAGCCCCAGCATTTT. It is translated as CASSTRTGNSNQPQHF.

The chain carries TRBV7-8 and TRBJ1-1; no reliable D call. The germline V and J ends were trimmed by 1 base and 4 bases, with 7 bases remaining between them. In germline, CDR1 is SGHVS, CDR2 FQNEAQ. The CDR3 is 13 residues long. CDR3 in amino acids: CASSLGGGTEAFF. The CDR3 nucleotides are TGTGCCAGCAGCTTAGGCGGTGGCACTGAAGCTTTCTTT.